The 20 T cell receptor beta chains given below trace back to one sample, sequenced in a study of cytomegalovirus exposure and HLA in healthy donors. PCR amplification relied on 60 Vbeta primers (plus 13 Jbeta primers). This table comes from immunoSEQ multiplex PCR, and its TCRdb copy is limited to in-frame clones, with some not included. Altogether around 180,000 clones are present, approximately 85% being singletons, with the ten largest covering 4.5% to 5.5%. Sequencing used PBMCs. The receptors shown here come from a girl aged 5 to 17 in good health and CMV-seropositive.

The chain combines TRBV19 with TRBJ1-1, with a weak D call TRBD1 (6 bases). Deletions cut 5 bases from V and 1 base from J, with 11 bases between. The germline CDR1 and CDR2 sequences are LNHDA and SQIVND (reference sequence). CDR3 length equals 14 residues. CDR3 sequence reads: CASSAVGQNTEAFF. CDR3 in DNA: TGTGCCAGTAGTGCGGTGGGACAGAACACTGAAGCTTTCTTT. Together with reference TRBV19 and TRBJ1-1, the CDR3 gives the full variable domain: DGGITQSPKYLFRKEGQNVTLSCEQNLNHDAMYWYRQDPGQGLRLIYYSQIVNDFQKGDIAEGYSVSREKKESFPLTVTSAQKNPTAFYLCASSAVGQNTEAFFGQGTRLTVV.

This clone was found a few times. This chain links TRBV27 with TRBJ2-5; 7 nucleotides agree with TRBD1. This CDR3 spans 14 amino acids. The V and J ends lost 3 bases and 5 bases, in that order; junction bases with no gene match: 6. CDR1 and CDR2 from the germline V gene are MNHEY and SMNVEV (reference sequence). CDR3 DNA sequence: TGTGCCAGCAGTTTGACTCCACAGGGGGAGACCCAGTACTTC. Its protein product is CASSLTPQGETQYF.

V and J are TRBV28 and TRBJ1-5; D may be TRBD1 (6 bases). Germline CDR1 MDHEN, CDR2 SYDVKM. The V gene lost 8 bases and the J gene lost 0 bases, with 20 bases spanning the gap. This CDR3 has 17 residues. This CDR3 reads CASAFGYAGDSNQPQHF. The DNA for the CDR3 is TGTGCCAGCGCTTTTGGGTATGCAGGGGATAGCAATCAGCCCCAGCATTTT.

The chain is built from TRBV9 and TRBJ1-2; TRBD1 matches 8 bases. With 3 bases clipped from V and 3 bases from J, the junction kept 7 bases outside the gene matches. This CDR3 has 15 residues. The germline CDR1 and CDR2 sequences are SGDLS and YYNGEE. The CDR3 region has the DNA TGTGCCAGCAGCGCAAAGGACAGGGCTCACTATGGCTACACCTTC. It encodes CASSAKDRAHYGYTF.

The chain is built from TRBV6-1 and TRBJ2-7, with D tentatively TRBD2 (5 bases). Germline assignment: CDR1 MNHNS and CDR2 SASEGT. Trimming took off 8 bases at V and 4 bases at J, with 12 bases between the two ends. CDR3 length equals 12 residues. The CDR3 region has the DNA TGTGCCAGCCGCACAACTAGTTACGAGCAGTACTTC. Translation gives CASRTTSYEQYF.

The chain uses TRBV18 and TRBJ1-1; D gene unclear. The CDR3 contains 14 residues. V was clipped by 6 bases and J by 2 bases, with 13 bases between them. Germline V gene sequence: CDR1 KGHSH, CDR2 LQKENI. CDR3 coding DNA: TGTGCCAGCTCTCCGGCGACGGGAAACACTGAAGCTTTCTTT. It translates to CASSPATGNTEAFF. The full variable domain, its missing parts supplied by reference TRBV18 and TRBJ1-1, is NAGVMQNPRHLVRRRGQEARLRCSPMKGHSHVYWYRQLPEEGLKFMVYLQKENIIDESGMPKERFSAEFPKEGPSILRIQQVVRGDSAAYFCASSPATGNTEAFFGQGTRLTVV.

The sample holds one count of this clone. The chain employs TRBV6-5 and TRBJ2-2; D may be TRBD1 (6 bases). V lost 8 bases, J lost 1 base, and 14 bases lay in between. In germline, CDR1 is MNHEY, CDR2 SVGAGI. The CDR3 runs 15 residues. Written as DNA, the CDR3 is TGTGCCAGCGTCTCCGGGACAAAGAACACCGGGGAGCTGTTTTTT. The encoded protein is CASVSGTKNTGELFF.

This clone came up once. CDR3 sequence reads: CASRSRGSLNSPLHF. The CDR3, as DNA: TGCGCCAGCAGGAGCAGGGGGAGTTTGAATTCACCCCTCCACTTT. This sequence joins TRBV4-1 and TRBJ1-6, with 7 bases aligning to TRBD1. CDR1 MGHRA and CDR2 YSYEKL come from the germline V gene. The CDR3 runs to 15 residues. V was clipped by 6 bases and J by 7 bases; unmatched bases: 9.

The chain recombines TRBV6-4 with TRBJ2-7; D is uncertain. V gave up 0 bases and J gave up 9 bases, with 15 bases separating them. In germline, CDR1 is MRHNA, CDR2 SNTAGT. This CDR3 contains 14 residues. CDR3 in DNA: TGTGCCAGCAGTGACTCGGGCAGACCGACGGTGCAGTACTTC. Translating it yields CASSDSGRPTVQYF.

This sequence joins TRBV7-9 and TRBJ1-5, with D maybe TRBD1 (6 bases). Trimming took 5 bases from V and 0 from J, leaving 17 bases between them. CDR1 is SEHNR, CDR2 FQNEAQ, per germline (reference sequence). The CDR3 consists of 17 residues. CDR3 coding DNA: TGTGCCAGCAGCCAAACGAACAGGGAGTATAGCAATCAGCCCCAGCATTTT. It specifies CASSQTNREYSNQPQHF.

The chain links TRBV5-1 to TRBJ1-3; 9 nucleotides agree with TRBD1. The germline V gene encodes CDR1 SGHRS and CDR2 YFSETQ. The CDR3 is 16 residues long. J lost 2 bases, V lost 4 bases, and 7 bases had no gene match. The CDR3 region is CASSRDGTGTGNTIYF. For the CDR3, the DNA is TGCGCCAGCAGCCGAGATGGGACAGGGACTGGAAACACCATATATTTT.

The chain uses TRBV7-2 and TRBJ2-7, with D possibly TRBD1 on 5 matching bases. Germline CDR1 and CDR2: SGHTA and FQGNSA. CDR3 length equals 14 residues. Trimming took off 4 bases at V and 3 bases at J, with 13 bases between the two ends. CDR3 region: CASSSMTAVYEQYF. For the CDR3, the DNA is TGTGCCAGCAGCTCGATGACAGCCGTCTACGAGCAGTACTTC.

V is TRBV14 and J is TRBJ2-7; 8 bases match TRBD2. The germline V gene has CDR1 SGHDN and CDR2 FVKESK. The V gene end was trimmed by 3 bases and the J gene end by 0 bases; junction bases not matched to a gene: 13. The CDR3 sequence is 18 residues long. CDR3 in amino acids: CASSHPGAGAPSSYEQYF. The CDR3 region has the DNA TGTGCCAGCAGCCACCCGGGAGCGGGGGCCCCTAGCTCCTACGAGCAGTACTTC.

The J gene is TRBJ2-3, the V gene TRBV4-2; D possibly corresponds to TRBD2 (5 bases). The V end was cut by 0 bases, the J end by 0 bases, with 10 bases between. This CDR3 has 16 residues. CDR1 LGHNA and CDR2 YNFKEQ come from the germline V gene. Here the CDR3 reads CASSQELAGSTDTQYF. The CDR3 nucleotides read TGTGCCAGCAGCCAAGAGCTAGCTGGGAGCACAGATACGCAGTATTTT.

V is TRBV7-6 and J is TRBJ1-5; D call uncertain. CDR3 size: 13 residues. Germline CDR1 SGHVS, CDR2 FNYEAQ. The V end lost 6 bases, the J end lost 7 bases, and 13 bases lay between the germline ends. As DNA, the CDR3 is TGTGCCAGCAGTCTCGCGGGGTGGCAGCCCCAGCATTTT. Translation gives CASSLAGWQPQHF.

This chain uses TRBV19 with TRBJ2-2; D is possibly TRBD1 (5 bases). Trimming took 2 bases from V and 6 from J, leaving 7 bases between them. CDR1 is LNHDA, CDR2 SQIVND, per germline (reference sequence). This CDR3 is 13 amino acids long. Here the CDR3 reads CASSILGAGELFF. The CDR3 nucleotides are TGTGCCAGTAGTATACTAGGGGCCGGGGAGCTGTTTTTT.

The J gene is TRBJ1-1, the V gene TRBV27, with a weak D call TRBD1 (6 bases). Per germline, CDR1 MNHEY and CDR2 SMNVEV (reference sequence). V lost 7 bases and J lost 8, with 17 bases in between. This CDR3 is built from 13 residues. CDR3: CASKLGGTEEAFF. The CDR3 nucleotides are TGTGCCAGCAAACTAGGGGGTACGGAAGAAGCTTTCTTT.

The V and J genes are TRBV11-2 and TRBJ1-1; TRBD1 is a possible D gene (5 bases). Germline CDR1 SGHAT, CDR2 FQNNGV. V lost 5 bases to trimming and J lost 0 bases, with 19 bases between them. This CDR3 is 17 amino acids long. CDR3 sequence reads: CASSLREGPQLNTEAFF. The CDR3 DNA reads as TGTGCCAGCAGCCTTAGGGAGGGACCGCAATTGAACACTGAAGCTTTCTTT.

The chain links TRBV5-6 to TRBJ1-1, with 8 bases identical to TRBD1. From germline, CDR1 is SGHDT and CDR2 YYEEEE. Trimming cost V 3 bases and J 5 bases; bases outside gene matches: 9. The CDR3 has 15 residues. CDR3 sequence: CASSSGQGARTEAFF. The CDR3 DNA sequence: TGTGCCAGCAGCTCAGGTCAGGGGGCGAGGACTGAAGCTTTCTTT.

The chain is built from TRBV29-1 and TRBJ1-2; D remains ambiguous. Trimming removed 5 bases from V and 4 bases from J, with 14 bases in between. CDR1 is SQVTM and CDR2 is ANQGSEA in the germline V gene. CDR3 size: 13 residues. The CDR3: CSVRGVTFYGYTF. CDR3 nucleotides: TGCAGCGTTCGAGGTGTAACATTCTATGGCTACACCTTC.